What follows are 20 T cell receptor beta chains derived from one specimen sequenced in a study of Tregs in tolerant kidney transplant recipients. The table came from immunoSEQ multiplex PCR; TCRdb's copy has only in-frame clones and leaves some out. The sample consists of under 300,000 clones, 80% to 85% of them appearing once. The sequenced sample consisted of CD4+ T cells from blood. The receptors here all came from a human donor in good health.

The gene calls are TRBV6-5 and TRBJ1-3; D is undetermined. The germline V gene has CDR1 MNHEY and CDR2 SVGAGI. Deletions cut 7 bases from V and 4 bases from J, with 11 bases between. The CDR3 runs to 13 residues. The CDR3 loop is CASTGSSGNTIYF. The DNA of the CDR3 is TGTGCCAGCACTGGGTCGAGCGGAAACACCATATATTTT.

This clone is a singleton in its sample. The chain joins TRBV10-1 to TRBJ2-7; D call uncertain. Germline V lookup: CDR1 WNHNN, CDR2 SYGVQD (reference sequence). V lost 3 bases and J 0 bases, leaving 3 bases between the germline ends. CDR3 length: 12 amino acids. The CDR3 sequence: CASSDSSYEQYF. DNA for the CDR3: TGCGCCAGCAGTGACAGCTCCTACGAGCAGTACTTC.

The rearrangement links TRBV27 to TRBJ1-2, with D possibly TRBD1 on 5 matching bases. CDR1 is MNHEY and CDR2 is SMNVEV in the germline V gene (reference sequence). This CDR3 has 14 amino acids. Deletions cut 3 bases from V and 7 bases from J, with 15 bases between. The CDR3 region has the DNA TGTGCCAGCAGTTTCGCTCCTAATGGGGGTGGCTACACCTTC. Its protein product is CASSFAPNGGGYTF.

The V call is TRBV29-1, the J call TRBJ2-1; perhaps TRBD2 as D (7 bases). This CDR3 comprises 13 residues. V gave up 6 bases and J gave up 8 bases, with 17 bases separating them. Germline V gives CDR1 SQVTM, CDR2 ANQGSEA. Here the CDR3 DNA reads TGCAGCGTGGGGGCTAGCGGCCCGTATGAGCAGTTCTTC. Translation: CSVGASGPYEQFF.

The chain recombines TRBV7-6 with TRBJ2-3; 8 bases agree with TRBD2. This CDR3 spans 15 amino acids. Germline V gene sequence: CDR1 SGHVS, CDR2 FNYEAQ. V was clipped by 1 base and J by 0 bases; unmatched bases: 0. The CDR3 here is CASSLVAGSTDTQYF. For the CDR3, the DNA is TGTGCCAGCAGCTTAGTAGCGGGGAGCACAGATACGCAGTATTTT.

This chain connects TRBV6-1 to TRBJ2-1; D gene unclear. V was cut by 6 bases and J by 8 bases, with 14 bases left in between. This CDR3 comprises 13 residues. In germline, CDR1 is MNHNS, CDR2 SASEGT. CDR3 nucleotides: TGTGCCAGCAGGGCTACTACCCCCCATGAGCAGTTCTTC. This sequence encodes CASRATTPHEQFF.

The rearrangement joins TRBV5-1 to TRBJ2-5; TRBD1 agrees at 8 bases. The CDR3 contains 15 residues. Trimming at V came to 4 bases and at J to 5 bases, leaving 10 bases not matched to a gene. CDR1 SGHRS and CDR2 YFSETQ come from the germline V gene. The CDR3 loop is CASSMPQGAGETQYF. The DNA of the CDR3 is TGCGCCAGCAGCATGCCTCAGGGGGCTGGGGAGACCCAGTACTTC. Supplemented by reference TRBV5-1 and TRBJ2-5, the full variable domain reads KAGVTQTPRYLIKTRGQQVTLSCSPISGHRSVSWYQQTPGQGLQFLFEYFSETQRNKGNFPGRFSGRQFSNSRSEMNVSTLELGDSALYLCASSMPQGAGETQYFGPGTRLLVL.

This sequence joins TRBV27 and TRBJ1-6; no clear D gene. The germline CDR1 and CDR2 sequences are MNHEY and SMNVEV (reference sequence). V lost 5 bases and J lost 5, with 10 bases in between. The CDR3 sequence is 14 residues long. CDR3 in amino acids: CASSPGANNSPLHF. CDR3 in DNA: TGTGCCAGCAGTCCGGGAGCCAATAATTCACCCCTCCACTTT.

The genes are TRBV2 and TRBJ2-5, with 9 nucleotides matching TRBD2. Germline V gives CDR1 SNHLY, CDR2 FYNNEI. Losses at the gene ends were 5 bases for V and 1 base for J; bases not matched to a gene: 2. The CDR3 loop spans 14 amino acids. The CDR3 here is CASSIAGVQETQYF. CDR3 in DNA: TGTGCCAGCAGTATAGCGGGGGTCCAAGAGACCCAGTACTTC.

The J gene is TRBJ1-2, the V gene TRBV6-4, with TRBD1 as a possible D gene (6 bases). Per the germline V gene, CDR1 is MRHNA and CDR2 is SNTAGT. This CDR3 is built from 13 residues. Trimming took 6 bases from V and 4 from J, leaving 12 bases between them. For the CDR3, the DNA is TGTGCCAGCAGAGTCGGAGGGGGCTATGGCTACACCTTC. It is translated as CASRVGGGYGYTF.

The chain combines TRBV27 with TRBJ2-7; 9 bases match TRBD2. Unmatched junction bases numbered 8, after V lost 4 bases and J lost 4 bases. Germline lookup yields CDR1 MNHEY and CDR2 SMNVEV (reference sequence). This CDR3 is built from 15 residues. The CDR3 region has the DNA TGTGCCAGCAGTTCGGGGATAGCGGGAGTTTACGAGCAGTACTTC. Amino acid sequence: CASSSGIAGVYEQYF.

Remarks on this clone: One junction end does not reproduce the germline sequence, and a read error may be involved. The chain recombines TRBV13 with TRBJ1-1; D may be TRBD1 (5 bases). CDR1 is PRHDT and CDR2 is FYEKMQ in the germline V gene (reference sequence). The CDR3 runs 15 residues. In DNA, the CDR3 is TGTGCCAGCAGCTTAGGTTGGCAGGGAATTACCGAAGGGACCTTT. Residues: CASSLGWQGITEGTF.

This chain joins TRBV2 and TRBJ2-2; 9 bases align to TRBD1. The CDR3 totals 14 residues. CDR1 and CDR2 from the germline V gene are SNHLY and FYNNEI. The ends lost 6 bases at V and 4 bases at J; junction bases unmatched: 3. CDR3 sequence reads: CASRQGASTGELFF. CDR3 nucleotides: TGTGCCAGCAGACAGGGGGCTAGCACCGGGGAGCTGTTTTTT. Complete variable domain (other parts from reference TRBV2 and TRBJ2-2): EPEVTQTPSHQVTQMGQEVILRCVPISNHLYFYWYRQILGQKVEFLVSFYNNEISEKSEIFDDQFSVERPDGSNFTLKIRSTKLEDSAMYFCASRQGASTGELFFGEGSRLTVL.

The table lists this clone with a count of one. The CDR3 loop reads CSVQSPGLYEQYF. CDR3 in DNA: TGCAGCGTTCAGTCACCCGGGTTGTACGAGCAGTACTTC. This rearrangement joins TRBV29-1 to TRBJ2-7; D unclear. This CDR3 contains 13 residues. CDR1 SQVTM and CDR2 ANQGSEA come from the germline V gene. V was pared by 5 bases and J by 4 bases, with 15 bases between.

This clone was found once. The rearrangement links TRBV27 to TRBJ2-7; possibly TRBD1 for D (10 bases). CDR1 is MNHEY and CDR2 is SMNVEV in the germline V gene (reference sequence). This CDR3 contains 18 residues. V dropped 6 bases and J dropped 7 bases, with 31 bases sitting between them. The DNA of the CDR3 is TGTGCCAGCAGGTTGGACAGGGGGTATAGCGGGAGTGTCGGTGAGCAGTACTTC. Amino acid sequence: CASRLDRGYSGSVGEQYF.

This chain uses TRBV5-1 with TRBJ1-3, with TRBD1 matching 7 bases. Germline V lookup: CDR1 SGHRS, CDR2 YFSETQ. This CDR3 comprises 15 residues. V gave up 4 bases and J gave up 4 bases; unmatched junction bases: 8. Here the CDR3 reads CASSPETGRGNTIYF. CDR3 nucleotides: TGCGCCAGCAGCCCCGAGACAGGGCGCGGAAACACCATATATTTT.

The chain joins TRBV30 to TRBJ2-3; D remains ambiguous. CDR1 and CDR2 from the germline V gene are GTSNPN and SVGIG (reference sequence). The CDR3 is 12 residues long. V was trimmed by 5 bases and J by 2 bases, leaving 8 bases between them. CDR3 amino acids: CAWGVVTDTQYF. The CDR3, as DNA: TGTGCCTGGGGCGTGGTCACAGATACGCAGTATTTT.

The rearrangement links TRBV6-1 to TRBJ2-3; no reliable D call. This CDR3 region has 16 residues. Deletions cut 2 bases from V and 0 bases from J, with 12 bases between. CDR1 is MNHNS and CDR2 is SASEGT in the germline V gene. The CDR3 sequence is CASSENSMISTDTQYF. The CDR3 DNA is TGTGCCAGCAGTGAAAACAGCATGATTAGCACAGATACGCAGTATTTT.

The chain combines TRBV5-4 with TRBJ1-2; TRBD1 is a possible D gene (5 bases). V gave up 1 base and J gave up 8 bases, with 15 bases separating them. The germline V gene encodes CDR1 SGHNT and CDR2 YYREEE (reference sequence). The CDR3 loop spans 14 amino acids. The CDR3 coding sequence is TGTGCCAGCAGCTTGACCCTCGGGGCTGGAGGCTACACCTTC. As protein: CASSLTLGAGGYTF.

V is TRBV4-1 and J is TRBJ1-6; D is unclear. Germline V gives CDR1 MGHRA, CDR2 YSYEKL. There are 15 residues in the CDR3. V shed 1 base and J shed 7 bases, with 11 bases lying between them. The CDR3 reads CASSQVGIINSPLHF. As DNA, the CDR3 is TGCGCCAGCAGCCAAGTGGGAATTATAAATTCACCCCTCCACTTT.